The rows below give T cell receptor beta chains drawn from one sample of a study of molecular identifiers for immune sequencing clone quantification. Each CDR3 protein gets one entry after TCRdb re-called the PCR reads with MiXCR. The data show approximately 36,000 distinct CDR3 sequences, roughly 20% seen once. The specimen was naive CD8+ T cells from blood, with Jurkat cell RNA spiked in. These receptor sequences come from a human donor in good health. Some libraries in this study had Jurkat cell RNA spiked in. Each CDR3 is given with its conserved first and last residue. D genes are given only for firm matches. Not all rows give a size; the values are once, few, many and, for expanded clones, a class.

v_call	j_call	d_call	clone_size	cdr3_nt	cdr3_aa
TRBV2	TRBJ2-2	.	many	TGTGCCAGCCTCCCCCCCCCCTCCGGGACGGCGAACACCGGGGAGCTGTTTTTT	CASLPPPSGTANTGELFF
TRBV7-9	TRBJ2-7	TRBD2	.	TGTGCCAGCAGCTTCGGGGGGAGCGAGCAGTACTTC	CASSFGGSEQYF
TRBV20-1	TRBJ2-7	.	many	TGCAGTGCACCCCAGGGAGCCCGGGAGCAGTACTTC	CSAPQGAREQYF
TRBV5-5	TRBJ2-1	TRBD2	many	TGTGCCAGCAGGCTGGGCGGGGGCAATGAGCAGTTCTTC	CASRLGGGNEQFF
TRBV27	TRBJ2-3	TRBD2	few	TGTGCCAGCAGTTCCCTCTCGCACCGACTAGCGACTTTAGCGGATACGCAGTATTTT	CASSSLSHRLATLADTQYF
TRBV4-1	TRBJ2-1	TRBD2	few	TGCGCCAGCAGCCAAGGGACTAGTCTCAATGAGCAGTTCTTC	CASSQGTSLNEQFF
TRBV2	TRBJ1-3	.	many	TGTGCCAGCAGTGATATGGATGGGCCCGGAAACACCATATATTTT	CASSDMDGPGNTIYF
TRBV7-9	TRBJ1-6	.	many	TGTGCCAGCAGCCCAACCACCCTCTCACCCCTCCACTTT	CASSPTTLSPLHF
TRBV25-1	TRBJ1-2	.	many	TGTGCCAGCAGGGCCGGGACACCCTATGGCTACACCTTC	CASRAGTPYGYTF
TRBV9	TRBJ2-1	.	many	TGTGCCAGCAGCGACGATTCCGCGAGCTCCTACAATGAGCAGTTCTTC	CASSDDSASSYNEQFF
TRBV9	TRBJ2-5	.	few	TGTGCCAGCAGCGTAGACTTGGAGACCCAGTACTTC	CASSVDLETQYF
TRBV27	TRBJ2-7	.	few	TGTGCCAGCAGTCCCTCCGACAGGCTGCACGAGCAGTACTTC	CASSPSDRLHEQYF
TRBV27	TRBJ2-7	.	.	TGTGCCAGCAGTTTATCGAGTCCGGCAACCTACGAGCAGTACTTC	CASSLSSPATYEQYF
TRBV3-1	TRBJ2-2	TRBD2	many	TGTGCCAGCAGCCAAGTACCTAGCGGGACCGGGGAGCTGTTTTTT	CASSQVPSGTGELFF
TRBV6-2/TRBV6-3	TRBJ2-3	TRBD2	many	TGTGCCAGCTACCTAGCGGGAGGAGATACGCAGTATTTT	CASYLAGGDTQYF
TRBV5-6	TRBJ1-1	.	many	TGTGCCAGCAGCTATTCGGGGACAGAAGCTTTCTTT	CASSYSGTEAFF
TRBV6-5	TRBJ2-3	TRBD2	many	TGTGCCAGCGCAACCGGGACGGGACTAACCGGCACAGATACGCAGTATTTT	CASATGTGLTGTDTQYF
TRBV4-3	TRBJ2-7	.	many	TGCGCCAGCAGCCTCAAAATAACCTCCTACGAGCAGTACTTC	CASSLKITSYEQYF
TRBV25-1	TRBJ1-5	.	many	TGTGCCAGCAGTCTGGGGGACGGACCCAATCAGCCCCAGCATTTT	CASSLGDGPNQPQHF
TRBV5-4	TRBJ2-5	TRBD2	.	TGTGCCAGCAGCTCTGGACCTGGGGAGGGAGAGACCCAGTACTTC	CASSSGPGEGETQYF
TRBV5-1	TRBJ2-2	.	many	TGCGCCAGCAGAGTCACCGGGGAGCTGTTTTTT	CASRVTGELFF
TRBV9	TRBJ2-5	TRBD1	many	TGTGCCAGCAGCTCCACAGAGGGGACAGGGGTGAGAGAGACCCAGTACTTC	CASSSTEGTGVRETQYF
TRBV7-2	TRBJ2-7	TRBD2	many	TGTGCCAGCAGCTTAGGGCGGGAGGCCACTAGGGAGCAGTACTTC	CASSLGREATREQYF
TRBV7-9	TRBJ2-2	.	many	TGTGCCAGCAGCTTAGAACAGATTCCCGGGGAGCTGTTTTTT	CASSLEQIPGELFF
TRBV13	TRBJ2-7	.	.	TGTGCCAGCAGCCTAGGTCCCGGTTACTACGAGCAGTACTTC	CASSLGPGYYEQYF
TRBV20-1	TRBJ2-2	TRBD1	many	TGCAGTGCTAGAGATCTAAGAGGGACAGGGCCCCACACCGGGGAGCTGTTTTTT	CSARDLRGTGPHTGELFF
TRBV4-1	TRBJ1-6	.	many	TGCGCCAGCAGCCACCCCGAGGGGGATTACTCACCCCTCCACTTT	CASSHPEGDYSPLHF
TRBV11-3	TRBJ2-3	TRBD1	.	TGTGCCAGCAGTTTTGACAGGGGGCGGACAGATACGCAGTATTTT	CASSFDRGRTDTQYF
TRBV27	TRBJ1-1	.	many	TGTGCCAGCAGTTTATCTGGCACCCTGAACACTGAAGCTTTCTTT	CASSLSGTLNTEAFF
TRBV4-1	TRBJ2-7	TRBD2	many	TGCGCCAGCAGAGAGGAAGCCACTAGCGGGGTCTCCTACGAGCAGTACTTC	CASREEATSGVSYEQYF
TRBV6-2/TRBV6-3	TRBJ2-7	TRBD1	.	TGTGCCAGCAGTTACCGGGACAGGTCCTACGAGCAGTACTTC	CASSYRDRSYEQYF
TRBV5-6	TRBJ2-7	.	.	TGTGCCAGCAGCTTTGGGGACGCCTACGAGCAGTACTTC	CASSFGDAYEQYF
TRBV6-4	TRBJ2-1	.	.	TGTGCCAGCAGTAACGTGCTAGCGTTATTCTCCTACAATGAGCAGTTCTTC	CASSNVLALFSYNEQFF
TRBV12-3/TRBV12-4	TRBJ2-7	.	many	TGTGCCAGCAGTTTATCACTCGAGCAGTACTTC	CASSLSLEQYF
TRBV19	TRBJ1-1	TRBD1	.	TGTGCCAGTAGAGTAGGCCCGGGACAGGGGTTCACTGAAGCTTTCTTT	CASRVGPGQGFTEAFF
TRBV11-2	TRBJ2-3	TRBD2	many	TGTGCCAGCAGAGCGGGAGGGTCCGCAGATACGCAGTATTTT	CASRAGGSADTQYF
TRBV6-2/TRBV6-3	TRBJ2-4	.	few	TGTGCCAGCAGAACGGGGAAGTTTCAGTACTTC	CASRTGKFQYF
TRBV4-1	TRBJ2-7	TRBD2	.	TGCGCCAGCAGCCAAGAGCTAGCGGGTTCCTACGAGCAGTACTTC	CASSQELAGSYEQYF
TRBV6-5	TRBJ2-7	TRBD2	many	TGTGCCAGCAGAGTACTAGCGGGAGCGGAAGAGCAGTACTTC	CASRVLAGAEEQYF
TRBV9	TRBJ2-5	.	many	TGTGCCAGCAGCGTATACAGCGGAGAGACCCAGTACTTC	CASSVYSGETQYF
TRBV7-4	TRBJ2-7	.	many	TGTGCCAGCAGCTGTGAGGTGGCAGGGGTGACCTACGAGCAGTACTTC	CASSCEVAGVTYEQYF
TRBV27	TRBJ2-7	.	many	TGTGCCAGCAGTTTGCTAGGGGCGAACGAGCAGTACTTC	CASSLLGANEQYF
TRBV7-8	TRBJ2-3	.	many	TGTGCCAGCAGCTTAGCGCGGCTAGCTGGAGATACGCAGTATTTT	CASSLARLAGDTQYF
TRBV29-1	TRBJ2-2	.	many	TGCAGCGTTGAAGTCTCCGGGGAGCTGTTTTTT	CSVEVSGELFF
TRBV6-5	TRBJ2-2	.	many	TGTGCCAGCAGTTACTCGACCGGGCCGTCGGGGGAGCTGTTTTTT	CASSYSTGPSGELFF
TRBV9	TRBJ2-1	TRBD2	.	TGTGCCAGCAGCGTAGCTAGCGGGAGATCGACCTACAATGAGCAGTCCTTC	CASSVASGRSTYNEQSF
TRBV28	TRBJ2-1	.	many	TGTGCCAGCAGACCTACCGGGACGGGCCTCGGGCTACCCCCCGCGATGAACTCTAATGAGCAGTTCTTC	CASRPTGTGLGLPPAMNSNEQFF
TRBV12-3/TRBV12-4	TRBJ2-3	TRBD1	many	TGTGCCAGCAGGCCTGGGGACAGGGGGCCAGATACGCAGTATTTT	CASRPGDRGPDTQYF
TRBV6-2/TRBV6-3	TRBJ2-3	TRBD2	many	TGTGCCAGCAGTTTCCCACTGACTAGCGGGGACCCGACCGTCAGAGATACGCAGTATTTT	CASSFPLTSGDPTVRDTQYF
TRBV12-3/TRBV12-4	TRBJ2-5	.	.	TGTGCCAGCAGTTTAAATATGCGAGAGACCCAGTACTTC	CASSLNMRETQYF
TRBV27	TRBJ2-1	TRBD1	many	TGTGCCAGCAGCATACAGGGGAATGAGCAGTTCTTC	CASSIQGNEQFF
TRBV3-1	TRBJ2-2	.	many	TGTGCCAGCAGCCACTTCAGGGGACTGCAGAACACCGGGGAGCTGTTTTTT	CASSHFRGLQNTGELFF
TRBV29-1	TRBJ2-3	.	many	TGCAGCGTATCCGAGGGTGTCCATACGCAGTATTTT	CSVSEGVHTQYF
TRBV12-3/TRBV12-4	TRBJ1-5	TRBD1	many	TGTGCCAGCAGTTCCAAGCCACAGGGGAATCAGCCCCAGCATTTT	CASSSKPQGNQPQHF
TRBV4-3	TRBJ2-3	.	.	TGCGCCAGCAGCCAAGAAGGCCTGCGCCCAGATACGCAGTATTTT	CASSQEGLRPDTQYF
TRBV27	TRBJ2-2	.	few	TGTGCCAGCAGTTGGGGGGGGTCAGGGGCCACCGGGGAGCTGTTTTTT	CASSWGGSGATGELFF
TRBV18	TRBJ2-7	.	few	TGTGCCAGCTCACCAATTTGGGGGCACCAGACCTACGAGCAGTACTTC	CASSPIWGHQTYEQYF